A selection of T cell receptor beta chains follows, all from one sample in a study of response to subunit inactivated influenza vaccine. MiXCR, run by TCRdb on the RT-PCR reads, gives a single entry per CDR3 protein. The sample lists 150,000 to 200,000 distinct CDR3 sequences; approximately 12% were seen once. These data were also filed under a second study, of T cells expressing NK-cell markers.

Sample: CD8+ T cells sorted from PBMCs, taken about 12 days after vaccination. All receptors derive from a man aged 50-59 years who received an inactivated influenza vaccine. Both conserved end residues are trimmed from each CDR3. Where a row states a size, it is once, few, many or the class of an expanded clone; other rows omit it.

clone_size,v_call,j_call,cdr3_aa
few,TRBV28,TRBJ2-2,ASSSMVTGELF
NA,TRBV28,TRBJ1-1,ASRTLDTNINTEAF
NA,TRBV6-5,TRBJ2-2,ASSYSSGSHGELF
NA,TRBV4-3,TRBJ2-7,ASSQELGHSSYEQY
many,TRBV7-9,TRBJ2-1,ASSLGLAGDFPYNEQF
few,TRBV14,TRBJ1-2,ASSQDARNYGYT
many,TRBV5-1,TRBJ2-2,ASWPSGRLSTGELF
NA,TRBV28,TRBJ2-7,ASSAVPGQGNEQY
many,TRBV4-1,TRBJ2-3,ASSQDWPDRGQGPAETDTQY
many,TRBV3-1,TRBJ1-2,ASSQDHGGQVYNYGYT
NA,TRBV4-3,TRBJ1-4,ASSQGIANEKLF
NA,TRBV4-2,TRBJ2-3,ASSQSPSTVAGTDTQY
NA,TRBV29-1,TRBJ2-2,SVEETGPTGELF
NA,TRBV14,TRBJ2-7,ASSHTGTGAD
NA,TRBV4-3,TRBJ1-4,ASSQDRQGANEKLF
few,TRBV4-3,TRBJ2-1,ASSQDYGTTNNEQF
NA,TRBV7-9,TRBJ2-3,ASRSVTETQY
few,TRBV7-6,TRBJ2-7,ASSYRDSRGYEQY
NA,TRBV12-3/TRBV12-4,TRBJ2-7,ASSPGTGYHEQY
few,TRBV28,TRBJ2-1,ASSFYGYEQF
NA,TRBV7-9,TRBJ1-2,ASSFFQTGEIDYGYT
many,TRBV15,TRBJ1-6,ATSPENSPLH
NA,TRBV25-1,TRBJ2-3,ASSDLRLADTDTQY
many,TRBV7-9,TRBJ2-5,ASSLEPETQY
NA,TRBV7-9,TRBJ2-3,ASSSRVGVTDTQY
NA,TRBV27,TRBJ2-7,ASSFIGASPGGEQY
many,TRBV9,TRBJ2-2,ASSGGGELF
NA,TRBV13,TRBJ2-7,ASSLGSGQGGFYEQY
NA,TRBV6-2/TRBV6-3,TRBJ2-7,ASNFLAGSYEQY